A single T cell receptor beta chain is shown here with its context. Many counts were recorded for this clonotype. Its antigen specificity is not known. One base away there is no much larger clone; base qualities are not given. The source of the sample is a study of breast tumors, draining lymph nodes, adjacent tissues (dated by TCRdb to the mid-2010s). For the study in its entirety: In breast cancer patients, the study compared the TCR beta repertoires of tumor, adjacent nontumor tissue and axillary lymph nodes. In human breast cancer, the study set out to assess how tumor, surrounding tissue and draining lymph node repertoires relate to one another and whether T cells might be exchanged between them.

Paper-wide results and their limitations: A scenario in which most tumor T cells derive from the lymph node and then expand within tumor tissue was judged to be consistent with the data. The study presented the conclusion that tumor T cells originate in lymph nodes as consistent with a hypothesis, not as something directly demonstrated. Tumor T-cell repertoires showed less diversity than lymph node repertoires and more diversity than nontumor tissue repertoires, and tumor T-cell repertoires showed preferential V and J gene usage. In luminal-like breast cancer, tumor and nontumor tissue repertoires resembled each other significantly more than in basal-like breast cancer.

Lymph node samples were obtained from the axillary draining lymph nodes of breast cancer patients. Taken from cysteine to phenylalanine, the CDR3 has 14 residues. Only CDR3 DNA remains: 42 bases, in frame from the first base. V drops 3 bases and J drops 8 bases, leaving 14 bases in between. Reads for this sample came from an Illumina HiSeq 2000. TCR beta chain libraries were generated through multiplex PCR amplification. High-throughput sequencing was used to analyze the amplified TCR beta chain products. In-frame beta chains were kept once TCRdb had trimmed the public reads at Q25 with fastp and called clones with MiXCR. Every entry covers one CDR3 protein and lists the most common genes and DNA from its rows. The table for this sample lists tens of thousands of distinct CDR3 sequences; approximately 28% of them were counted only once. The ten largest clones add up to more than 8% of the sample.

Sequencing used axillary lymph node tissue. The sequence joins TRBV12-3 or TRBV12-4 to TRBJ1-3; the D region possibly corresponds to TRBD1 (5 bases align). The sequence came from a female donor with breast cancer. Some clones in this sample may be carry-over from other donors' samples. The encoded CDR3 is CASSFTGQSDTIYF. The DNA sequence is TGTGCCAGCAGTTTTACGGGGCAGAGTGACACCATATATTTT.